This TCR beta chain was profiled in a study of blood T cell repertoires in COVID-19. Study overall: The origin of the acute and convalescent COVID-19 samples was the United States, Italy and Spain.

The V segment lost 4 bases and the J segment 0 bases; nucleotides outside the gene matches: 5. CDR1 and CDR2 (germline): SGHKS, YYEKEE (reference sequence). The CDR3 runs to 15 residues. This clone was observed once. The participants were between roughly 18 and 100 years old and came from under 25 US areas. Within 2 weeks of study entry, exposed participants had contacted a PCR-confirmed or clinician-diagnosed COVID-19 case. As handled by the study authors: For nucleated cells, counts were estimated from reference gene primer amplification. Assay: immunoSEQ multiplex PCR; the TCRdb copy retains only in-frame clones and omits some. V, J and clone size were drawn from that table, and D and trimming were deduced from the DNA. The data contain 190,000 or so clones, 65% to 90% of them singletons.

The sequenced sample consisted of PBMCs or T cells enriched from blood (not recorded which). The clonotype comes from a woman aged 25 to 39 who had been exposed to COVID-19. The V gene is TRBV5-5, the J gene TRBJ2-3; TRBD1 aligns across 7 bases. The CDR3 region is CASSRQGPSTDTQYF. The CDR3 region has the DNA TGTGCCAGCAGCCGACAGGGACCAAGCACAGATACGCAGTATTTT.